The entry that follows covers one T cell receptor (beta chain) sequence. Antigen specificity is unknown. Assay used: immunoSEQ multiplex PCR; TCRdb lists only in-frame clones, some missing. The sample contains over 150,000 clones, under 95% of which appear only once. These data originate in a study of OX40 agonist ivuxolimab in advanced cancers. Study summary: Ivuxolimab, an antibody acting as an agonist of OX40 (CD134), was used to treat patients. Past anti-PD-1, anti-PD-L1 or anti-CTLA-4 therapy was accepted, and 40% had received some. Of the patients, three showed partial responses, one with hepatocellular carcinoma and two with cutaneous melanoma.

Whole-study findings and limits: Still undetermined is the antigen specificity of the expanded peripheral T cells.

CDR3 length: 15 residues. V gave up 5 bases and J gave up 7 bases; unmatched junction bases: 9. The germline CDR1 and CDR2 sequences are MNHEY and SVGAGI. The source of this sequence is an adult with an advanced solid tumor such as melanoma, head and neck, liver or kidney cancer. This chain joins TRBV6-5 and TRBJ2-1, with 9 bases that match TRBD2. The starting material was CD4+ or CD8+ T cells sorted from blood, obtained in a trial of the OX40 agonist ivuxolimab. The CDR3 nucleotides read TGTGCCAGCAGTCCCCTAGCGGGAACTACAAATGAGCAGTTCTTC. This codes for CASSPLAGTTNEQFF.